These 6 T cell receptor beta chains were sequenced from one sample in a study of radiotherapy plus CTLA-4 blockade in lung cancer. The method was immunoSEQ multiplex PCR; TCRdb's version includes in-frame clones alone and lacks a portion of them. The sample includes roughly 50,000 clones, approximately 84% of them seen just once. This specimen was peripheral blood, taken from a patient treated with radiotherapy plus ipilimumab. Receptors were obtained from a human donor with non-small cell lung cancer whose response to radiotherapy plus ipilimumab could not be evaluated.

This clone was detected once. The chain carries TRBV5-1 and TRBJ2-1; a possible D gene is TRBD1 (5 bases). CDR1 is SGHRS, CDR2 YFSETQ, per germline. The CDR3 loop spans 14 amino acids. V was shortened by 5 bases and J by 4 bases, with 13 bases between the two germline ends. CDR3: CASSSGFIYNEQFF. CDR3 nucleotide sequence: TGCGCCAGCAGTTCAGGGTTCATTTACAATGAGCAGTTCTTC.

The chain recombines TRBV4-1 with TRBJ1-4, with 7 bases fitting TRBD1. There are 14 residues in the CDR3. Germline V lookup: CDR1 MGHRA, CDR2 YSYEKL. J was trimmed by 8 bases and V by 6 bases; bases with no gene match: 9. CDR3 sequence reads: CASSYRQGGEKLFF. DNA of the CDR3: TGCGCCAGCAGTTACCGACAGGGTGGCGAAAAACTGTTTTTT.

This clone was seen just once. The chain uses TRBV5-4 and TRBJ1-1, with D hard to call. The germline V gene has CDR1 SGHNT and CDR2 YYREEE (reference sequence). The CDR3 is 15 amino acids. Trimming stripped 4 bases from V and 1 base from J, with 14 bases between. CDR3 residues: CASSRSEVTNTEAFF. The CDR3 region has the DNA TGTGCCAGCAGCCGCTCAGAAGTAACGAACACTGAAGCTTTCTTT.

The table lists this clone with a count of one. This chain uses TRBV4-3 with TRBJ2-7, with 7 bases aligning to TRBD1. CDR1 is LGHNA and CDR2 is YSLEER in the germline V gene. The CDR3 is 16 amino acids. V shed 0 bases, J shed 0 bases, and the junction held 5 bases outside the gene matches. Here the CDR3 reads CASSQDRTGSSYEQYF. For the CDR3, the DNA is TGCGCCAGCAGCCAAGACCGGACAGGAAGCTCCTACGAGCAGTACTTC.

The rearrangement joins TRBV6-5 to TRBJ1-2, with 7 positions matching TRBD1. The CDR3 consists of 13 residues. V trimming: 6 bases; J trimming: 6 bases; junction bases outside the gene matches: 7. In germline, CDR1 is MNHEY, CDR2 SVGAGI. The CDR3 spells CASSRDRDHGYTF. CDR3 bases: TGTGCCAGCAGCCGCGACAGGGACCATGGCTACACCTTC.

The chain combines TRBV13 with TRBJ1-2; D is perhaps TRBD1 (6 bases). Germline assignment: CDR1 PRHDT and CDR2 FYEKMQ (reference sequence). The CDR3 length is 15 residues. Trimming took 2 bases from V and 4 from J, leaving 14 bases between them. DNA for the CDR3: TGTGCCAGCAGCTTAAGTCACAGGGACGTCTATGGCTACACCTTC. Translated, it gives CASSLSHRDVYGYTF. The full variable domain, rest sourced from reference TRBV13 and TRBJ1-2, is AAGVIQSPRHLIKEKRETATLKCYPIPRHDTVYWYQQGPGQDPQFLISFYEKMQSDKGSIPDRFSAQQFSDYHSELNMSSLELGDSALYFCASSLSHRDVYGYTFGSGTRLTVV.